A selection of T cell receptor beta chains follows, all from one sample in a study of blood T cells in healthy people across ages. TCRdb re-called the 5' RACE reads through MiXCR, storing one row per CDR3 protein. The sample carries 760,000 or so distinct CDR3 sequences, 25% recorded once. Separately, the same data were catalogued under a study of T cells of mothers and their children.

The source material was blood. These receptors all stem from a boy aged 10-17 years in good health. The CDR3 runs from the conserved cysteine through the conserved F or W. D genes are given only for firm matches. A clone size is listed for some rows: how often the clone was seen (once, few, many), or a class if it is expanded.

TRBV11-3	.	TRBD2	TRBJ2-2	CASIPGGNTNTGELFF	TGTGCCAGCATCCCCGGGGGGAATACGAACACCGGGGAGCTGTTTTTT
TRBV9	.	.	TRBJ2-1	CASSERGGPLDEQFF	TGTGCCAGCAGCGAAAGAGGGGGGCCCTTGGATGAGCAGTTCTTC
TRBV2	once	.	TRBJ1-6	CASVAGRRVYNSPLHF	TGTGCCAGCGTGGCAGGTCGACGTGTCTATAATTCACCCCTCCACTTT
TRBV7-9	.	.	TRBJ1-4	CASSLVSEREGKLFF	TGTGCCAGCAGCTTAGTCTCGGAGAGGGAGGGAAAACTGTTTTTT
TRBV2	.	.	TRBJ2-7	CASCRVNEQYF	TGTGCCAGCTGCCGAGTCAACGAGCAGTACTTC
TRBV5-1	few	.	TRBJ2-2	CASSLGADTGELFF	TGCGCCAGCAGCTTGGGGGCGGACACCGGGGAGCTGTTTTTT
TRBV6-5	.	.	TRBJ1-4	CASGRGGEYEKLFF	TGTGCCAGCGGAAGGGGGGGAGAATATGAAAAACTGTTTTTT
TRBV28	.	TRBD1	TRBJ2-5	CASSFLGTGGETQYF	TGTGCCAGCAGTTTTCTTGGGACAGGGGGAGAGACCCAGTACTTC
TRBV3-1	few	.	TRBJ2-7	CASSQGTVHEQYF	TGTGCCAGCAGCCAAGGCACAGTTCACGAGCAGTACTTC
TRBV20-1	few	.	TRBJ2-7	CSGEGGLYEQYF	TGCAGTGGGGAAGGAGGCCTCTACGAGCAGTACTTC
TRBV19	few	TRBD1	TRBJ1-5	CASSTLGRGFQPQHF	TGTGCCAGTAGTACCCTTGGCAGGGGGTTTCAGCCCCAGCATTTT
TRBV4-2	.	TRBD1	TRBJ1-4	CASSQVDRGGEKLFF	TGTGCCAGCAGCCAAGTGGACAGGGGAGGTGAAAAACTGTTTTTT